This T cell receptor (beta chain) was sequenced in a study of cytomegalovirus exposure and HLA in healthy donors. Study-wide results and caveats: A previous analysis found most TCR beta V segments productive roughly 90% or roughly 30% of the time. The CMV antigen specificity of a few CMV-associated chains was confirmed through in vitro analysis. According to a later analysis, donors in an Asian-associated ancestry cluster reportedly had fewer N-insertions than the approximately 670-donor mean.

It was with 60 Vbeta and 13 Jbeta primers that the PCR ran. The assay was immunoSEQ multiplex PCR, and TCRdb's table has in-frame clones only and misses some. The sample shows 150,000 to 200,000 clones, roughly 90% of them seen only once. The CDR3 totals 13 residues. Germline V gene lookup returns CDR1 KGHSH and CDR2 LQKENI. The V and J ends lost 1 base and 5 bases respectively, with 6 bases between them. A word on this clone: Its antigen is not known.

Sequencing was done on a sample of PBMCs. The rearrangement joins TRBV18 to TRBJ1-5; D is unclear. This sequence was found in a woman between 18 and 30 years old in good health and CMV-seronegative. The CDR3 DNA reads TGTGCCAGCTCACCACGGCAGGATCAGCCCCAGCATTTT. It encodes CASSPRQDQPQHF.